This TCR beta chain was recovered during a study of cytomegalovirus exposure and HLA in healthy donors. The overall study: Unique TCRs from HLA-typed donors, roughly 89 million of them, were held in an early data release. Study-level results: For TCR beta chains, V- and J-gene trimming was later linked to a missense DCLRE1C variant. There were some public TCRs occurring in many donors, but most TCR sequences were rare.

A remark on this clone: What it recognizes is unknown.

PCR primers comprised 60 Vbeta and 13 Jbeta primers. The table came from immunoSEQ multiplex PCR; TCRdb's copy has only in-frame clones and leaves some out. The sample lists about 160,000 clones; 60% to 80% were seen once. Germline CDR1 is SGHRS and CDR2 is YFSETQ. J gave up 11 bases and V 7 bases, and 8 bases lay outside the gene matches. This CDR3 comprises 13 residues. The chain couples TRBV5-1 to TRBJ1-6; 8 positions agree with TRBD1. The specimen was PBMCs. The clonotype was recovered from a woman aged 25 to 45 in good health and CMV-seronegative. The CDR3 reads CASQTGGLTPLHF. CDR3 DNA sequence: TGCGCCAGCCAAACAGGGGGGCTTACACCCCTCCACTTT.